This T cell receptor beta chain was obtained from a study of tumor and adjacent non-tumor tissue in lung cancer. General study findings and limits: Significantly higher TCR diversity was found in tumor than normal lung. In normal lung, the top 100 clones were significantly more dominant than in tumor. Higher tumor TCR diversity was associated with shorter survival.

The library came from three nested PCR rounds adapted from ARM-PCR protocols. One entry per CDR3 protein results from TCRdb running MiXCR on the multiplex PCR reads. The profile covers approximately 68,000 distinct CDR3 sequences, with around 73% appearing a single time and 28% taken by the ten largest. A note on this clonotype: Its target is not known. One end of the junction does not line up with germline, which may come from a read error.

This sample's RNA came from whole unsorted tissue. Between August and November 2014, newly diagnosed, chemotherapy-naive lung cancer patients underwent thoracic surgery in China. The CDR3 is 14 residues long. Germline CDR1 and CDR2: DFQATT and SNEGSKA (reference sequence). The sequencing input was lung tumor tissue. The rearrangement joins TRBV20-1 to TRBJ1-1; 8 bases are a match to TRBD1. The TCR comes from a man between 60 and 75 years old with non-small cell lung cancer. CDR3: CSARPRDRNSEAFF. The CDR3 coding sequence is TGCAGTGCCAGACCCCGGGACAGGAACAGTGAAGCTTTCTTT.